The clone carrying this T cell receptor (beta chain) appeared a few times. The antigen remains unidentified. The same CDR3 also results from other DNA sequences found in this sample. Germline loops: CDR1 DFQATT, CDR2 SNEGSKA (reference sequence). CDR3 length: 10 amino acids. V was pared by 1 base and J by 11 bases, with 8 bases between. This record comes from a study of shared clonotypes between healthy human individuals. In the source study's methods: ImmunoSEQ output lacked quality scores and full-length reads, limiting matched filtering. TCRdb's copy holds only in-frame clones and misses some; the assay was immunoSEQ multiplex PCR. V and J calls and clone size come straight from that table; D and trimming were deduced from the DNA. Of roughly 1 million clones listed, around 76% are singletons. Study-wide results and limits: The donor pool, a small one, limited the genetic and exposure-history diversity represented. Roughly 5% of naive CD4 clonotypes were shared across a few donors.

The CD4+ fraction was divided into a CD45RA+ naive subset and a CD45RA-negative memory subset. The chain is built from TRBV20-1 and TRBJ1-2; no clear D gene. The specimen was memory CD4+ T cells sorted from blood. Subset defined: CD45RA-negative fraction. The TCR sequence derives from a man aged 18 to 30 in good health. CDR3 nucleotide sequence: TGCAGTGCTAGAGTCGGAGGATACACCTTC. This encodes CSARVGGYTF.